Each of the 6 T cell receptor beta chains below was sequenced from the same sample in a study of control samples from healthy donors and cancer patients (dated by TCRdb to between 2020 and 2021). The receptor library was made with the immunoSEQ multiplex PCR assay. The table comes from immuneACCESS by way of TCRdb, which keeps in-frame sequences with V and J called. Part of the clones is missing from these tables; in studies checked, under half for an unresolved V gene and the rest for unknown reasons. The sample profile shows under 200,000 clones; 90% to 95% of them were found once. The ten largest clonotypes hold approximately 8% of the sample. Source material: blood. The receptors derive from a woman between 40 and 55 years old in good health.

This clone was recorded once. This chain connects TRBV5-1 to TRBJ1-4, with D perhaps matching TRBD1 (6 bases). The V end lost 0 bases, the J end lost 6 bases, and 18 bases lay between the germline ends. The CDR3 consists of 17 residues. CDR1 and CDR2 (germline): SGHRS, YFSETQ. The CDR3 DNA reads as TGCGCCAGCAGCTTGGCGGTCCCGGGGGCCGGGGATGAAAAACTGTTTTTT. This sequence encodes CASSLAVPGAGDEKLFF.

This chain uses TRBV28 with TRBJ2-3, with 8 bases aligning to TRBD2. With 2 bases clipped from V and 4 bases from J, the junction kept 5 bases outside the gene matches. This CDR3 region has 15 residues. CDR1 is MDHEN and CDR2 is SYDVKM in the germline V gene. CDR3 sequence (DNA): TGTGCCAGCAGTTTACAACGGGGGGGGGCAGATACGCAGTATTTT. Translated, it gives CASSLQRGGADTQYF.

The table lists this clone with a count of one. CDR3 residues: CASSQAWTGWAEAFF. The CDR3 DNA reads TGCGCCAGCAGCCAAGCTTGGACAGGGTGGGCTGAAGCTTTCTTT. The chain uses TRBV4-3 and TRBJ1-1; TRBD1 matches 8 bases. The CDR3 consists of 15 residues. V trimming: 1 base; J trimming: 6 bases; junction bases outside the gene matches: 7. Germline values: CDR1 LGHNA, CDR2 YSLEER.

CDR3 sequence: CASSLGGESSGNTIYF. DNA for the CDR3: TGTGCCAGCAGCTTGGGGGGAGAGAGCTCTGGAAACACCATATATTTT. The genes are TRBV5-4 and TRBJ1-3; D ambiguous. V shed 0 bases and J shed 0 bases, with 10 bases lying between them. The CDR3 spans 16 residues. CDR1 is SGHNT, CDR2 YYREEE, per germline (reference sequence).

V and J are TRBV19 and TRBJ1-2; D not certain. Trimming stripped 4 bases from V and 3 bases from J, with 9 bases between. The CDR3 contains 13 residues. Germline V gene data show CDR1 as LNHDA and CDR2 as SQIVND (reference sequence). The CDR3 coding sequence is TGTGCCAGTAGTACCAAGGACTACTATGGCTACACCTTC. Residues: CASSTKDYYGYTF.

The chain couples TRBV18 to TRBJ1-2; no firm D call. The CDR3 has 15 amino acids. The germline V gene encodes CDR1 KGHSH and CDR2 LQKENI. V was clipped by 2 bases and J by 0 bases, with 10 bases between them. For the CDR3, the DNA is TGTGCCAGCTCACCAGAGACATTAACTAACTATGGCTACACCTTC. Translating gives CASSPETLTNYGYTF.